These 24 T cell receptor beta chains came from one sample sequenced in a study of blood T cell repertoires in COVID-19. Method: immunoSEQ multiplex PCR; TCRdb's copy keeps in-frame clones and lacks some. The table lists about 130,000 clones, around 81% of them singletons, with more than 3% in the top ten. The sequencing sample was made of peripheral blood. These receptors all stem from a woman in her forties or fifties with acute or convalescent COVID-19.

The genes are TRBV13 and TRBJ2-3; 8 positions match TRBD1. V dropped 5 bases and J dropped 2; count of bases not matched to a gene: 9. CDR3 size: 16 residues. Germline V gives CDR1 PRHDT, CDR2 FYEKMQ (reference sequence). For the CDR3, the DNA is TGTGCCAGCAGCAACTCCAACAGGGGGATCACAGATACGCAGTATTTT. Its protein is CASSNSNRGITDTQYF.

This clone was recorded a few times. The chain joins TRBV3-1 (or the pseudogene TRBV3-2) to TRBJ2-3; 7 bases line up with TRBD2. The CDR3 contains 17 residues. J was trimmed by 1 base and V by 0 bases; bases with no gene match: 7. Germline-derived CDR1 and CDR2 are LGHDT and YNNKEL (reference sequence). In nucleotides, the CDR3 is TGTGCCAGCAGCCAAGATATACGACGGGGGGGCACAGATACGCAGTATTTT. It translates to CASSQDIRRGGTDTQYF.

This sequence joins TRBV3-1 (or the pseudogene TRBV3-2) and TRBJ1-1; D is possibly TRBD1 (5 bases). Germline CDR1 reads LGHDT; CDR2 reads YNNKEL (reference sequence). The CDR3 has 14 amino acids. V was cut by 4 bases and J by 8 bases, with 17 bases left in between. For the CDR3, the DNA is TGTGCCAGCAGCCCCGTTGGGGGACTAACCGAAGCTTTCTTT. Amino acids: CASSPVGGLTEAFF.

The genes are TRBV9 and TRBJ1-2; 10 bases agree with TRBD1. The length of the CDR3 is 13 residues. With V trimmed by 5 bases and J by 6 bases, 4 bases remained unmatched. Germline assignment: CDR1 SGDLS and CDR2 YYNGEE. The CDR3 DNA sequence: TGTGCCAGCAGTAGACAGGGGGCGAATGGCTACACCTTC. Translating gives CASSRQGANGYTF.

CDR3 amino acids: CASSYGTGFRSPLHF. Written as DNA, the CDR3 is TGTGCCAGCAGTTATGGGACAGGGTTTCGGTCACCCCTCCACTTT. The rearrangement uses TRBV6-5 and TRBJ1-6; TRBD1 matches 9 bases. V dropped 3 bases and J dropped 10; count of bases not matched to a gene: 7. Germline loops: CDR1 MNHEY, CDR2 SVGAGI. The CDR3 sequence is 15 residues long.

The chain is built from TRBV28 and TRBJ1-1; 7 bases fit TRBD1. The CDR3 runs to 15 residues. V shed 6 bases and J 4 bases; nucleotides not matched to a gene: 11. In germline, CDR1 is MDHEN, CDR2 SYDVKM. The CDR3 region has the DNA TGTGCCAGCAGAGCGGACAGGATTCAGAGCACTGAAGCTTTCTTT. It translates to CASRADRIQSTEAFF.

The chain recombines TRBV27 with TRBJ2-1, with 10 positions matching TRBD2. CDR1 is MNHEY, CDR2 SMNVEV, per germline (reference sequence). Trimming removed 4 bases from V and 4 bases from J; junction bases left unmatched: 7. The CDR3 has 16 residues. CDR3 region: CASSSRPSGGYNEQFF. CDR3 nucleotides: TGTGCCAGCAGTTCGCGGCCTAGCGGGGGATACAATGAGCAGTTCTTC.

This clone was recorded a few times. The chain employs TRBV5-1 and TRBJ1-1, with D tentatively TRBD1 (5 bases). From germline, CDR1 is SGHRS and CDR2 YFSETQ. The CDR3 has 14 residues. The ends were cut back, 4 bases at V and 1 base at J, with 11 bases in the middle. The CDR3 DNA reads TGCGCCAGCAGCCAGGGAATGGGGAACACTGAAGCTTTCTTT. It codes for CASSQGMGNTEAFF.

This chain uses TRBV5-8 with TRBJ2-7; 11 nucleotides match TRBD1. Trimming at V came to 3 bases and at J to 6 bases, leaving 5 bases not matched to a gene. The CDR3 runs 14 residues. The V gene's germline CDR1 is SGHTS and CDR2 YDEGEE. Here the CDR3 reads CASSSGQGDVEQYF. The CDR3 DNA sequence: TGTGCCAGCAGCTCGGGACAGGGGGATGTCGAGCAGTACTTC. The variable domain in full, with the rest retrieved from reference TRBV5-8 and TRBJ2-7, is EAGVTQSPTHLIKTRGQQATLRCSPISGHTSVYWYQQALGLGLQFLLWYDEGEERNRGNFPPRFSGRQFPNYSSELNVNALELEDSALYLCASSSGQGDVEQYFGPGTRLTVT.

This clone has just one count. The gene calls are TRBV19 and TRBJ1-2; TRBD1 might be the D (6 bases). Germline CDR1 LNHDA, CDR2 SQIVND (reference sequence). V was pared by 5 bases and J by 6 bases, with 10 bases between. This CDR3 is built from 12 residues. The CDR3 DNA reads TGTGCCAGTAGTGAAAACAGGGATGGCTACACCTTC. It encodes CASSENRDGYTF.

This clone was detected only once. J is TRBJ1-1 and V is TRBV5-6; D gene ambiguous. Germline values: CDR1 SGHDT, CDR2 YYEEEE. This CDR3 has 12 residues. Trimming took off 6 bases at V and 0 bases at J, with 6 bases between the two ends. In DNA form, the CDR3 reads TGTGCCAGCACGGGGATGAACACTGAAGCTTTCTTT. It specifies CASTGMNTEAFF.

The chain combines TRBV7-3 with TRBJ1-2; a weak D match, TRBD1 (5 bases). Trimming removed 0 bases at V and 9 bases at J, with 11 bases between. CDR1 SGHTA and CDR2 FQGTGA come from the germline V gene. The CDR3 sequence is 13 residues long. CDR3 sequence reads: CASSLTPQGSYTF. The CDR3 DNA is TGTGCCAGCAGCTTAACCCCCCAGGGAAGCTACACCTTC.

The chain joins TRBV10-3 to TRBJ2-2; 7 bases align to TRBD2. V lost 4 bases, J lost 4 bases, and 3 bases stayed unmatched. CDR1 is ENHRY, CDR2 SYGVKD, per germline. The CDR3 runs to 14 residues. The CDR3 DNA is TGTGCCATCAGTGGCGGGGGAGGCACCGGGGAGCTGTTTTTT. Translated: CAISGGGGTGELFF.

This chain joins TRBV7-2 and TRBJ2-1, with 15 bases identical to TRBD2. The V gene's germline CDR1 is SGHTA and CDR2 FQGNSA. This CDR3 region has 16 residues. V lost 5 bases to trimming and J lost 15 bases; unmatched junction nucleotides: 14. The CDR3 sequence: CASSLSGLAGGPGMFF. CDR3 bases: TGTGCCAGCAGCCTCAGCGGACTAGCGGGAGGGCCGGGAATGTTCTTC.

This clone has only one observation. The chain combines TRBV7-8 with TRBJ1-2; D is ambiguous. There are 14 residues in the CDR3. CDR1 and CDR2 (germline): SGHVS, FQNEAQ. Trimming removed 1 base at V and 4 bases at J, with 10 bases between. The CDR3 DNA is TGTGCCAGCAGCTTAGATAACCGGGGCTATGGCTACACCTTC. Residues: CASSLDNRGYGYTF.

This sequence joins TRBV6-5 and TRBJ2-7, with a weak D call TRBD2 (6 bases). This CDR3 is 15 amino acids long. The germline gives CDR1 MNHEY, CDR2 SVGAGI. Trimming stripped 6 bases from V and 2 bases from J, with 17 bases between. CDR3 bases: TGTGCCAGCAGCCTCCAGCGGGTGGCTACCTACGAGCAGTACTTC. This translates into CASSLQRVATYEQYF.

The chain uses TRBV5-1 and TRBJ1-1; TRBD1 might be the D (6 bases). The CDR3 loop spans 14 amino acids. Trimming removed 5 bases at V and 4 bases at J, with 15 bases between. Germline loops: CDR1 SGHRS, CDR2 YFSETQ. The CDR3 bases are TGCGCCAGCAGACTACAGGGTGGAGGCACTGAAGCTTTCTTT. Amino acids: CASRLQGGGTEAFF.

CDR3 nucleotides: TGCAGCGTTAACAGCTACTATGGCTACACCTTC. This encodes CSVNSYYGYTF. The chain carries TRBV29-1 and TRBJ1-2; D ambiguous. The CDR3 is 11 residues long. The V gene's germline CDR1 is SQVTM and CDR2 ANQGSEA. Trimming left V 5 bases short and J 3 bases short, with 7 bases between.

This clone was counted once. The gene calls are TRBV30 and TRBJ2-5; TRBD2 matches at 8 bases. CDR1 and CDR2 from the germline V gene are GTSNPN and SVGIG (reference sequence). The V segment lost 3 bases and the J segment 8 bases; nucleotides outside the gene matches: 11. The length of the CDR3 is 14 residues. CDR3 in amino acids: CAWRTGGAAGTQYF. In nucleotides, the CDR3 is TGTGCCTGGAGAACGGGGGGGGCCGCTGGCACCCAGTACTTC.

The gene calls are TRBV12-3 or TRBV12-4 and TRBJ2-5; unclear D gene. This CDR3 region has 13 residues. The ends were cut back, 2 bases at V and 2 bases at J, with 6 bases in the middle. The CDR3 nucleotides read TGTGCCAGCAGTTTACCGGGTCAAGAGACCCAGTACTTC. Amino acid sequence: CASSLPGQETQYF.

The genes are TRBV10-3 and TRBJ1-5; D gene uncertain. V was trimmed by 3 bases and J by 5 bases, leaving 11 bases between them. This CDR3 spans 14 amino acids. CDR1 ENHRY and CDR2 SYGVKD come from the germline V gene. DNA for the CDR3: TGTGCCATCAGTGACACGAGAGGAGATCAGCCCCAGCATTTT. Encoded protein: CAISDTRGDQPQHF.

This clone was observed a handful of times. This chain connects TRBV3-1 (or the pseudogene TRBV3-2) to TRBJ1-4; 9 bases map to TRBD1. V shed 1 base and J 5 bases; nucleotides not matched to a gene: 2. The CDR3 runs to 15 residues. Germline CDR1 and CDR2: LGHDT and YNNKEL (reference sequence). The CDR3 coding sequence is TGTGCCAGCAGCCAAGTGGGGACAGGGAATGAAAAACTGTTTTTT. Translated: CASSQVGTGNEKLFF.

This chain joins TRBV3-1 (or the pseudogene TRBV3-2) and TRBJ2-7; possible D gene TRBD2, 5 bases. Between the trimmed V and J ends, which lost 5 bases and 3 bases, there was a span of 11 bases. Germline CDR1 LGHDT, CDR2 YNNKEL (reference sequence). The CDR3 sequence is 13 residues long. CDR3 in amino acids: CASSALAGYEQYF. In nucleotides, the CDR3 is TGTGCCAGCAGCGCGCTAGCTGGCTACGAGCAGTACTTC.

This clone was picked up one time. CDR3 loop: CASSLSVLSYEQYF. CDR3 nucleotides: TGTGCCAGCAGCTTATCCGTCCTATCCTACGAGCAGTACTTC. The chain links TRBV7-2 to TRBJ2-7; unclear D gene. Germline values: CDR1 SGHTA, CDR2 FQGNSA. CDR3 length: 14 amino acids. V gave up 2 bases and J gave up 1 base, with 9 bases separating them. The variable domain in full, completed from reference TRBV7-2 and TRBJ2-7, reads GAGVSQSPSNKVTEKGKDVELRCDPISGHTALYWYRQSLGQGLEFLIYFQGNSAPDKSGLPSDRFSAERTGGSVSTLTIQRTQQEDSAVYLCASSLSVLSYEQYFGPGTRLTVT.